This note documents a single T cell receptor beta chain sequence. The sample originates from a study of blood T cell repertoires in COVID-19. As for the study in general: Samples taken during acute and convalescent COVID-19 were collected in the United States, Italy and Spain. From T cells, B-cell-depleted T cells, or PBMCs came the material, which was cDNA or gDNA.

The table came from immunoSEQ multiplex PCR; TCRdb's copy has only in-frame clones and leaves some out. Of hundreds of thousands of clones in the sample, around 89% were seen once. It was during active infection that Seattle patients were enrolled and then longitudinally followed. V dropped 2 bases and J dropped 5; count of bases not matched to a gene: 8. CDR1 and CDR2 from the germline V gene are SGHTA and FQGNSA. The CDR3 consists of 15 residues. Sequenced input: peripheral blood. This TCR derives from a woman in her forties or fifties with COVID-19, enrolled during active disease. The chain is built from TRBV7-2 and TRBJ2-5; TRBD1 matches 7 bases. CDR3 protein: CASSLKDRWGETQYF. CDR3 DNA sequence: TGTGCCAGCAGCTTAAAGGACAGGTGGGGGGAGACCCAGTACTTC.